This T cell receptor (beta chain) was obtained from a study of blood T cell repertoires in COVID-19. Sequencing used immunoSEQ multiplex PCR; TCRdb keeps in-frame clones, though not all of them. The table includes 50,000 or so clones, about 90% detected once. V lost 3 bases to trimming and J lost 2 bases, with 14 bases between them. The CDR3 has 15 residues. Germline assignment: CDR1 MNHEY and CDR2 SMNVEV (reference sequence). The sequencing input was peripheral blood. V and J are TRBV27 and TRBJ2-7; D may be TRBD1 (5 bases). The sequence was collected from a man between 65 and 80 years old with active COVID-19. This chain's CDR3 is CASSLKRQRTYEQYF. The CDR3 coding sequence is TGTGCCAGCAGTTTGAAGAGACAGAGAACCTACGAGCAGTACTTC.